Below, 11 T cell receptor beta chains from the same sample are listed, as sequenced in a study of blood T cells in healthy people across ages. With a J-beta primer mix and a sample-barcoded 5' primer, a second PCR ran about 6 to 11 cycles. TCRdb re-derived calls from the 5' RACE reads in MiXCR, one entry per CDR3 protein. The sample yields approximately 1.5 million distinct CDR3 sequences, roughly two fifths seen once. Sequenced material: blood. The source is a woman aged 18-35 years in good health.

This clonotype was seen more than once but under ten times. V usage is TRBV24-1 and J usage is TRBJ2-7; TRBD1 aligns across 8 bases. This CDR3 region has 14 residues. CDR1 KGHDR and CDR2 SFDVKD come from the germline V gene. V dropped 9 bases and J dropped 4; count of bases not matched to a gene: 10. The CDR3 spells CATSRQGTPYEQYF. CDR3 bases: TGTGCCACCTCCCGACAGGGGACGCCTTACGAGCAGTACTTC.

With respect to this clonotype: A read error may account for a junction end that differs from germline. J is TRBJ2-7 and V is TRBV4-2, with 9 positions matching TRBD2. The germline gives CDR1 LGHNA, CDR2 YNFKEQ. The CDR3 consists of 16 residues. CDR3 DNA: TGTGCCTGCAGCCAAGATAGTCCTAGCGGGGCCTACGAGCAGTACTTC. Translated, it gives CACSQDSPSGAYEQYF.

With regard to this clonotype: One end of the junction fails to match germline, which may point to a read error. The V and J genes are TRBV29-1 and TRBJ2-5; 10 positions match TRBD2. Germline CDR1 reads SQVTM; CDR2 reads ANQGSEA. The length of the CDR3 is 17 residues. CDR3 in amino acids: CSGGRPPTGSYQETQYF. The CDR3 coding sequence is TGTAGCGGGGGGAGGCCACCGACAGGTTCTTACCAAGAGACCCAGTACTTC.

The rearrangement links TRBV7-2 to TRBJ2-7; D possibly corresponds to TRBD2 (6 bases). The CDR3 sequence is 16 residues long. V lost 5 bases to trimming and J lost 3 bases, with 20 bases between them. Germline V gene lookup returns CDR1 SGHTA and CDR2 FQGNSA. In DNA form, the CDR3 reads TGTGCCAGCAGCCGTCTCAGCGGGTCTCCCCTCTACGAGCAGTACTTC. Amino acid sequence: CASSRLSGSPLYEQYF.

In this sample, this clonotype turned up a few times. CDR3 coding DNA: TGCAGCGTACCCAGGGGGGGCGCAGGCGGCTACACCTTC. Protein product: CSVPRGGAGGYTF. The chain combines TRBV29-1 with TRBJ1-2, with 7 bases identical to TRBD1. The CDR3 totals 13 residues. After removal of 6 bases from V and 8 bases from J, the junction contained 12 bases not matched to a gene. Germline V gives CDR1 SQVTM, CDR2 ANQGSEA.

This clonotype was counted only a few times. V usage is TRBV20-1 and J usage is TRBJ1-5; D remains unclear. In germline, CDR1 is DFQATT, CDR2 SNEGSKA (reference sequence). Trimming cost V 4 bases and J 5 bases, with 9 bases left between them. The CDR3 loop spans 12 amino acids. This chain's CDR3 is CSATSGDQPQHF. The CDR3 region has the DNA TGCAGTGCTACGAGTGGGGATCAGCCCCAGCATTTT.

This clonotype was seen more than once but under ten times. The J gene is TRBJ2-1, the V gene TRBV7-2, with 7 bases matching TRBD2. The CDR3 extends over 14 amino acids. J gave up 8 bases and V 5 bases, and 9 bases lay outside the gene matches. Germline V gene data show CDR1 as SGHTA and CDR2 as FQGNSA. CDR3 loop: CASSPKWTRDEQFF. DNA of the CDR3: TGTGCCAGCAGCCCTAAGTGGACTAGGGATGAGCAGTTCTTC.

The chain links TRBV4-3 to TRBJ1-1; 8 bases map to TRBD1. V lost 2 bases, J lost 5 bases, and 7 bases stayed unmatched. CDR1 and CDR2 (germline): LGHNA, YSLEER. The CDR3 is 15 residues long. The CDR3 protein is CASSQIRTGSTEAFF. The CDR3 DNA sequence: TGCGCCAGCAGCCAAATTCGGACAGGGAGTACTGAAGCTTTCTTT.

This clonotype was recorded once. The gene calls are TRBV12-3 or TRBV12-4 and TRBJ2-7; D unclear. The better agreement between TRBJ2-5 and the DNA end casts doubt on the J call. CDR3 length: 14 amino acids. The CDR3 DNA follows: TGTGCCAGCAGTTTAGTTGAGGCTAGTGAGACCCAGTACTTC. This sequence encodes CASSLVEASETQYF.

The chain uses TRBV12-5 and TRBJ2-5, with 11 bases that match TRBD2. Germline V gene lookup returns CDR1 LGHNT and CDR2 FRNRAP. V lost 7 bases, J lost 4 bases, and 11 bases stayed unmatched. This CDR3 region has 16 residues. This CDR3 is CASEPRSGTSGETQYF. The CDR3 nucleotides are TGTGCTAGTGAGCCAAGGAGCGGGACTAGCGGAGAGACCCAGTACTTC.

This clonotype was detected a few times. The genes are TRBV5-1 and TRBJ2-7, with D possibly being TRBD2 (5 bases). The ends were cut back, 3 bases at V and 4 bases at J, with 11 bases in the middle. In germline, CDR1 is SGHRS, CDR2 YFSETQ. This CDR3 is 13 amino acids long. CDR3 residues: CASSWRSGYEQYF. DNA for the CDR3: TGCGCCAGCAGCTGGAGGTCGGGTTACGAGCAGTACTTC.